The clone carrying this T cell receptor (beta chain) was seen a handful of times. The data stem from a study of blood T cells in healthy people across ages. The use of a sample-barcoded 5' primer and a J-beta primer mix characterized a second PCR of roughly 7 to 11 cycles. TCRdb re-analysed the 5' RACE reads in MiXCR, keeping a single row per CDR3 protein. Of about 680,000 distinct CDR3 sequences listed, around 48% are singletons. The sequenced sample was blood. The source is a woman aged 55-70 years in good health.

CDR3 loop: CASSPPGSGSPLHF. CDR3 in DNA: TGTGCCAGCTCACCACCGGGATCTGGATCACCCCTCCACTTT. The V gene is TRBV18, the J gene TRBJ1-6; D uncertain. V gave up 0 bases and J gave up 10 bases, with 10 bases separating them. CDR3 size: 14 residues. Germline values: CDR1 KGHSH, CDR2 LQKENI.